Described below is a single TCR beta chain sequence and its context. Its target antigen remains unknown. Nothing much larger sits one base from this clone, and base qualities are not available. The sample originates from a study of cytomegalovirus exposure and HLA in healthy donors (dated by TCRdb to 2016 to 2017). The study in broad terms: According to a later analysis, the approximately 120 validation repertoires were produced on the same platform as the roughly 600 repertoires of the first cohort. A separate validation cohort of 90 to 150 different subjects was used in addition to the 666-subject first cohort. The study was designed to test whether signatures of past pathogen exposure could be identified by cataloging public T cell receptors. To predict cytomegalovirus infection status, the study combined high-throughput TCR immunosequencing, statistical association of individual TCRs with disease status, and machine learning.

Paper-wide results and their limitations: According to the authors, the approach could potentially be generalized to other disease states and immunological phenotypes. A later analysis had no HLA typing for the validation cohort, so co-occurrence there was scored across all 110 or so repertoires. Three of the identified cytomegalovirus-associated TCR beta chains were confirmed in vitro to be specific for cytomegalovirus antigens. The classifier was reported to diagnose cytomegalovirus status with high specificity and sensitivity in both the original and validation cohorts. Of the cluster scores, roughly 93% were above 0 in a later analysis, which found that TCRs clustered in the first cohort also tended to co-occur in the 130 or so validation repertoires. A total of some 180 TCR beta chains were listed by the study as associated with cytomegalovirus. Most TCR sequences were seen in very few donors, while some public TCRs were found in many individuals.

Via the germline V gene (reference sequence), CDR1 is LNHDA and CDR2 SQIVND. From its cysteine to its phenylalanine, the CDR3 spans 14 amino acids. The only DNA kept is the CDR3, 42 bases in frame from the first base. The germline ends are 8 bases apart after V is trimmed by 5 bases and J by 1 base. The donors belonged to the validation cohort of about 130 subjects, which was separate from the approximately 700-subject first cohort. Libraries were constructed by the immunoSEQ multiplex PCR assay. The study's processing was this. To diagnose cytomegalovirus status from the catalog of TCR beta chain sequences, a statistical classification framework was built. The immuneACCESS repertoire file appears here via TCRdb, limited to in-frame rearrangements. These files lack a portion of the clones; in checked studies, under half of the deficit traces to unresolved V genes, and the cause of the others is not known. The V and J calls and clone size are taken from that table; D and trimming were inferred from the DNA. This sample lists some 170,000 clones; about 89% were detected once. The biggest ten clones account for more than 5.5% of the sample.

This receptor was taken from a man aged 25 to 45 in good health and CMV-seropositive. The chain employs TRBV19 and TRBJ2-2; the D gene is not confidently resolved. Sequenced input: PBMCs. CDR3 region: CASSATVNTGELFF. The DNA sequence follows: TGTGCCAGTAGTGCTACAGTGAACACCGGGGAGCTGTTTTTT.